These 20 T cell receptor beta chains share one sample of origin, sequenced in a study of CD8+CD57+ T cells in acquired aplastic anemia. The TCR beta profiling, which covered VDJ combination and CDR3 sequence, was carried out using genomic DNA as the template. One entry per CDR3 protein, called by TCRdb with MiXCR from the reads. The table lists about 160,000 distinct CDR3 sequences, just under 45% of them singletons. Sequenced input: sorted CD4+, CD8+, or CD8+CD57+ T cells (not recorded which) from PBMCs. All receptors come from a human donor in good health.

This clonotype was detected many times. The genes are TRBV7-8 and TRBJ1-1; no definite D call. Trimming removed 2 bases at V and 5 bases at J, with 9 bases between. Germline-derived CDR1 and CDR2 are SGHVS and FQNEAQ. This CDR3 spans 13 amino acids. CDR3: CASSLLGWTEAFF. The CDR3 DNA reads TGTGCCAGCAGCTTACTAGGATGGACTGAAGCTTTCTTT. Supplemented by reference TRBV7-8 and TRBJ1-1, the full variable domain reads GAGVSQSPRYKVAKRGQDVALRCDPISGHVSLFWYQQALGQGPEFLTYFQNEAQLDKSGLPSDRFFAERPEGSVSTLKIQRTQQEDSAVYLCASSLLGWTEAFFGQGTRLTVV.

This clonotype was observed once. V gene TRBV7-2 combines with J gene TRBJ2-3; D is undetermined. Germline V gene sequence: CDR1 SGHTA, CDR2 FQGNSA. The CDR3 runs 13 residues. The V end lost 4 bases, the J end lost 2 bases, and 7 bases lay between the germline ends. Here the CDR3 reads CASSYAFTDTQYF. The DNA of the CDR3 is TGTGCCAGCAGCTACGCATTCACAGATACGCAGTATTTT. Looking up the rest from reference TRBV7-2 and TRBJ2-3 gives the full variable domain: GAGVSQSPSNKVTEKGKDVELRCDPISGHTALYWYRQSLGQGLEFLIYFQGNSAPDKSGLPSDRFSAERTGGSVSTLTIQRTQQEDSAVYLCASSYAFTDTQYFGPGTRLTVL.

The chain combines TRBV20-1 with TRBJ1-1, with 7 bases fitting TRBD1. This CDR3 contains 13 residues. With V trimmed by 6 bases and J by 10 bases, 14 bases remained unmatched. Germline values: CDR1 DFQATT, CDR2 SNEGSKA (reference sequence). This CDR3 is CSAAPGTAVGAFF. CDR3 nucleotides: TGCAGTGCCGCCCCCGGGACAGCGGTAGGAGCTTTCTTT.

This clonotype appeared many times. The chain links TRBV7-3 to TRBJ1-2, with TRBD1 matching 7 bases. V was clipped by 5 bases and J by 7 bases; unmatched bases: 10. This CDR3 contains 14 residues. Per the germline V gene, CDR1 is SGHTA and CDR2 is FQGTGA. For the CDR3, the DNA is TGTGCCAGCAGCCCGGTGGCAGGGGGTCTTGGCTACACCTTC. Protein sequence: CASSPVAGGLGYTF. The whole variable domain, filled in from reference TRBV7-3 and TRBJ1-2, reads GAGVSQTPSNKVTEKGKYVELRCDPISGHTALYWYRQSLGQGPEFLIYFQGTGAADDSGLPNDRFFAVRPEGSVSTLKIQRTERGDSAVYLCASSPVAGGLGYTFGSGTRLTVV.

On this clonotype: A much larger clone lies a single base off, so this may be a read error. Written as DNA, the CDR3 is TGTGCCAGCAGTTTAAGGGAGAACACTAAAGCTTTCTTT. This sequence encodes CASSLRENTKAFF. The chain has TRBV12-3 or TRBV12-4 and TRBJ1-1, with D unclear. The CDR3 has 13 amino acids.

This rearrangement joins TRBV6-2 or TRBV6-3 to TRBJ2-1, with a possible D match to TRBD1 (5 bases). The germline V and J ends were trimmed by 7 bases and 9 bases, with 28 bases remaining between them. CDR1 and CDR2 from the germline V gene are MNHEY and SVGEGT. CDR3 length equals 17 residues. The CDR3 sequence is CASNFLPVQHKDIEQFF. CDR3 bases: TGTGCCAGCAATTTTCTGCCAGTTCAGCACAAGGACATTGAGCAGTTCTTC.

The chain combines TRBV4-2 with TRBJ2-7; either TRBD1 or TRBD2 may fit D (5 bases each). The CDR3 has 15 amino acids. Trimming cost V 3 bases and J 0 bases, with 12 bases left between them. Germline V gives CDR1 LGHNA, CDR2 YNFKEQ. The DNA of the CDR3 is TGTGCCAGCAGCCAGGGGACCCTCAGCTCCTACGAGCAGTACTTC. It translates to CASSQGTLSSYEQYF.

This clonotype was observed many times. The CDR3 loop is CAIRLSGSPGNTIYF. CDR3 nucleotide sequence: TGTGCCATTCGGCTGTCTGGTTCCCCTGGAAACACCATATATTTT. The chain carries TRBV10-3 and TRBJ1-3; the D is unclear. Trimming cost V 9 bases and J 2 bases, with 17 bases left between them. The CDR3 runs 15 residues. Germline V CDR1 and CDR2: ENHRY, SYGVKD.

This chain connects TRBV10-3 to TRBJ2-7; D assignment may be TRBD1 or TRBD2 (5 bases each). V lost 9 bases and J lost 2, with 14 bases in between. The CDR3 sequence is 13 residues long. Germline assignment: CDR1 ENHRY and CDR2 SYGVKD. CDR3 nucleotide sequence: TGTGCCATTTCGGGGCAGAGAACCTACGAGCAGTACTTC. This encodes CAISGQRTYEQYF.

This chain links TRBV7-9 with TRBJ2-7; D remains unclear. V lost 2 bases and J lost 5, with 13 bases in between. Per the germline V gene, CDR1 is SEHNR and CDR2 is FQNEAQ (reference sequence). The CDR3 is 14 residues long. The CDR3, as DNA: TGTGCCAGCAGCTTAATGTTAGGGATCCACGAGCAGTACTTC. It translates to CASSLMLGIHEQYF.

The chain links TRBV5-4 to TRBJ1-2; D is unresolved. CDR1 and CDR2 (germline): SGHNT, YYREEE (reference sequence). The CDR3 is made up of 13 amino acids. Trimming left V 1 base short and J 7 bases short, with 11 bases between. The CDR3 nucleotides are TGTGCCAGCAGCTTGTGGGTAGTCGGTGGCTACACCTTC. It is translated as CASSLWVVGGYTF.

V and J are TRBV30 and TRBJ1-2; 7 bases are a match to TRBD1. CDR3 length: 13 amino acids. V dropped 2 bases and J dropped 8; count of bases not matched to a gene: 8. Germline loops: CDR1 GTSNPN, CDR2 SVGIG (reference sequence). The DNA of the CDR3 is TGTGCCTGGAGTATAATCAGGGGGACCGGCTACACCTTC. This sequence encodes CAWSIIRGTGYTF.

The chain couples TRBV2 to TRBJ2-3, with TRBD2 matching over 10 bases. The junction had 8 bases not matched to a gene; V was cut back by 6 bases and J by 2 bases. The CDR3 extends over 16 amino acids. Per the germline V gene, CDR1 is SNHLY and CDR2 is FYNNEI. This CDR3 reads CASRPSGSHDTDTQYF. In DNA, the CDR3 is TGTGCCAGCAGGCCTAGCGGGAGTCACGACACAGATACGCAGTATTTT.

On this clonotype itself: A much more abundant neighbour one base away suggests this may be a read error. The chain joins TRBV20-1 to TRBJ1-2; D might be TRBD1 (5 bases). The CDR3 contains 12 residues. Germline V gene sequence: CDR1 DFQATT, CDR2 SNEGSKA (reference sequence). This CDR3 reads CSPGPPDCGYTF. In nucleotides, the CDR3 is TGCAGCCCGGGACCTCCTGATTGTGGCTACACCTTC.

Remarks on this clonotype: A much larger clonotype is one base distant, so this may be a read error. The chain's CDR3 is CASSFGTKVGELSF. CDR3 coding DNA: TGTGCCAGCAGCTTTGGGACTAAGGTCGGGGAGCTGTCTTTT. The J gene is TRBJ2-2, the V gene TRBV11-2; 7 nucleotides agree with TRBD2. Germline CDR1 reads SGHAT; CDR2 reads FQNNGV. This CDR3 region has 14 residues.

This clonotype was found many times. The chain has TRBV20-1 and TRBJ2-3; weak D call: TRBD2 (7 bases). The CDR3 runs 14 residues. Trimming took off 3 bases at V and 3 bases at J, with 13 bases between the two ends. CDR1 and CDR2 (germline): DFQATT, SNEGSKA (reference sequence). The DNA for the CDR3 is TGCAGTGCTAGGGGGGAGGGGGGAACAGATACGCAGTATTTT. Its translation: CSARGEGGTDTQYF.

Here the CDR3 reads CASSTPRGAYNEQFF. The CDR3 nucleotides read TGTGCCAGCAGCACCCCCCGGGGGGCCTACAATGAGCAGTTCTTC. V and J are TRBV11-2 and TRBJ2-1; TRBD2 matches 7 bases. J lost 2 bases, V lost 5 bases, and 6 bases had no gene match. The CDR3 length is 15 residues. In germline, CDR1 is SGHAT, CDR2 FQNNGV.

This clonotype came up many times. The chain uses TRBV29-1 and TRBJ1-1, with 9 bases matching TRBD1. This CDR3 contains 13 residues. With V trimmed by 4 bases and J by 3 bases, 3 bases remained unmatched. The germline V gene encodes CDR1 SQVTM and CDR2 ANQGSEA. CDR3 DNA sequence: TGCAGCGTTGTGAGACAGGGGGACACTGAAGCTTTCTTT. Translation gives CSVVRQGDTEAFF.

This clonotype showed up many times. As DNA, the CDR3 is TGTGCCAGCAGCCTGGGGACGGTGAGCAATCAGCCCCAGCATTTT. It encodes CASSLGTVSNQPQHF. The V call is TRBV7-2, the J call TRBJ1-5; TRBD1 might be the D (5 bases). Germline V gives CDR1 SGHTA, CDR2 FQGNSA. The V end was cut by 5 bases, the J end by 1 base, with 12 bases between. This CDR3 spans 15 amino acids.

Regarding this clonotype: A read error may produce the germline difference seen at one junction end. The chain links TRBV15 to TRBJ2-7; D perhaps matches TRBD1 (5 bases). The CDR3 spans 14 residues. Germline V gives CDR1 LNHNV, CDR2 YYDKDF (reference sequence). The CDR3 sequence is CATSSVDKSYEQCF. The CDR3 DNA reads TGTGCCACCAGCTCCGTGGACAAGTCCTACGAGCAGTGCTTC.